Listed here is a single T cell receptor (beta chain). The CDR3 is 17 amino acids. After removal of 0 bases from V and 5 bases from J, the junction contained 6 bases not matched to a gene. Germline loops: CDR1 MGHRA, CDR2 YSYEKL. Per the study methods: Estimates of nucleated cell counts were drawn from the amplification of reference gene primers. Profiling relied on immunoSEQ multiplex PCR, and the TCRdb table lists in-frame clones only, not all of them. V, J and clone size reflect that table, while D and trimming were determined from the DNA. The sample holds about 140,000 clones, approximately 82% seen once. The source of the sample is a study of blood T cell repertoires in COVID-19. Overall study: COVID-19 samples, acute and convalescent, were from the United States, Italy and Spain. The analysed material was cDNA or gDNA that came from T cells, B-cell-depleted T cells, or PBMCs.

V is TRBV4-1 and J is TRBJ2-1, with 11 bases that match TRBD2. The TCR originated in a human donor in a cohort sampled during active COVID-19. The sample consisted of peripheral blood. CDR3 in amino acids: CASSQELAGDINNEQFF. The CDR3 DNA follows: TGCGCCAGCAGCCAAGAACTAGCGGGGGACATAAACAATGAGCAGTTCTTC.